This is a list of T cell receptor beta chains from one sample in a study of T cell responses to AZD1222 COVID-19 vaccine. This table comes from immunoSEQ multiplex PCR, and its TCRdb copy is limited to in-frame clones, with some not included. The sample carries some 130,000 clones, approximately 90% recorded once. The sequencing used peripheral blood, collected 28 days after the second AZD1222 dose. All receptors derive from an adult who received the AZD1222 COVID-19 vaccine. Each CDR3 is given with its conserved first and last residue. The D gene is left open where the match is weak. Only some rows state a clone size, as once, few, many or a class for expanded clones.

>TRBJ1-5|NA|TRBD1|TRBV6-6
CASSYSRQGFRQPQHF
TGTGCCAGCAGTTACTCGAGACAGGGGTTCCGTCAGCCCCAGCATTTT
>TRBJ2-3|NA|TRBD2|TRBV7-8
CASSLWTSGSTDTQYF
TGTGCCAGCAGCTTATGGACTAGCGGGAGCACAGATACGCAGTATTTT
>TRBJ2-5|NA|TRBD1|TRBV19
CASSPDTYRGYETQYF
TGTGCCAGTAGTCCAGACACCTACAGGGGTTACGAGACCCAGTACTTC
>TRBJ2-1|NA|NA|TRBV3-1/TRBV3-2
CASSQVMHEQFF
TGTGCCAGCAGCCAAGTAATGCATGAGCAGTTCTTC
>TRBJ2-2|NA|NA|TRBV7-6
CASSPTGELFF
TGTGCCAGCAGCCCGACCGGGGAGCTGTTTTTT
>TRBJ2-7|once|NA|TRBV28
CASSLQGNYEQYF
TGTGCCAGCAGTTTACAGGGCAACTACGAGCAGTACTTC
>TRBJ1-5|NA|NA|TRBV5-4
CASSLFGDNQPQHF
TGTGCCAGCAGCTTGTTTGGGGATAATCAGCCCCAGCATTTT
>TRBJ2-3|NA|NA|TRBV27
CASGPGHLPGTQYF
TGTGCCAGCGGCCCGGGACACTTACCCGGTACGCAGTATTTT
>TRBJ2-3|NA|NA|TRBV5-6
CASSLAGLFTTSTDTQYF
TGTGCCAGCAGCTTGGCGGGACTTTTCACAACTAGCACAGATACGCAGTATTTT
>TRBJ1-2|NA|TRBD1|TRBV2
CASSAPGQGYGYTF
TGTGCCAGCAGTGCTCCGGGACAGGGATATGGCTACACCTTC
>TRBJ1-2|few|NA|TRBV19
CASTSQGRSSLTYGYTF
TGTGCCAGTACCTCACAGGGAAGAAGTTCCCTAACCTATGGCTACACCTTC
>TRBJ2-1|NA|TRBD1|TRBV13
CASSGEGQGTYNEQFF
TGTGCCAGCAGCGGAGAAGGACAGGGAACCTACAATGAGCAGTTCTTC
>TRBJ2-7|NA|TRBD2|TRBV6-4
CASGTSGILYEQYF
TGTGCCAGCGGAACCAGCGGGATACTCTACGAGCAGTACTTC
>TRBJ2-1|once|TRBD2|TRBV11-2
CASSRLAGLYNEQFF
TGTGCCAGCAGTAGACTAGCGGGCCTCTACAATGAGCAGTTCTTC
>TRBJ2-7|NA|NA|TRBV7-9
CASSLGSGGPNYEQYF
TGTGCCAGCAGCTTAGGGTCGGGCGGGCCAAACTACGAGCAGTACTTC
>TRBJ1-2|few|NA|TRBV7-9
CASSRLEYGYTF
TGTGCCAGCAGCCGACTCGAATATGGCTACACCTTC
>TRBJ1-4|once|NA|TRBV27
CASSLQGTNEKLFF
TGTGCCAGCAGTTTACAGGGGACAAATGAAAAACTGTTTTTT
>TRBJ1-1|NA|NA|TRBV20-1
CSASGRGFNTEAFF
TGCAGTGCTAGTGGGCGGGGTTTCAACACTGAAGCTTTCTTT
>TRBJ1-1|NA|NA|TRBV6-1
CASSDLWGASEAFF
TGTGCCAGCAGTGATCTATGGGGGGCCTCTGAAGCTTTCTTT
>TRBJ2-3|once|NA|TRBV3-1/TRBV3-2
CASSRERADTQYF
TGTGCCAGCAGCCGTGAGCGGGCAGATACGCAGTATTTT
>TRBJ2-2|NA|NA|TRBV12-3/TRBV12-4
CASSSTDTGELFF
TGTGCCAGCAGTTCGACAGACACCGGGGAGCTGTTTTTT
>TRBJ2-3|NA|NA|TRBV5-1
CASSSEHRTVTGLYF
TGCGCCAGCAGCTCCGAACATAGGACGGTGACGGGGCTGTATTTT
>TRBJ1-1|NA|NA|TRBV6-5
CASSSHRAPRTEAFF
TGTGCCAGCAGTTCACACAGGGCCCCCAGGACTGAAGCTTTCTTT
>TRBJ1-6|NA|NA|TRBV24-1
CATSRGPNSPLHF
TGTGCCACCAGCAGGGGTCCGAATTCACCCCTCCACTTT
>TRBJ1-1|NA|TRBD1|TRBV5-1
CASSRDRGTEAFF
TGCGCCAGCAGCCGGGACAGGGGCACTGAAGCTTTCTTT
>TRBJ2-3|NA|NA|TRBV12-3/TRBV12-4
CASSLTPRDTQYF
TGTGCCAGCAGTTTAACCCCGCGAGATACGCAGTATTTT